One and the same sample provided the 26 T cell receptor beta chains below, sequenced in a study of T cell responses to AZD1222 COVID-19 vaccine (dated by TCRdb to about 2021). The time point label corresponds to: about 28 days (+/-7) after the second vaccine dose. The method was the immunoSEQ multiplex PCR assay. TCRdb mirrors the immuneACCESS table, restricted to in-frame sequences. Some clones are absent from its copies; in checked studies, under half trace to an unresolved V gene, and the reason for the others is unknown. The sample table contains roughly 50,000 clones; only one count was recorded for 89% of them. The biggest ten clones account for roughly 5.3% of the sample. Sequenced here: peripheral blood, sampled 28 days after the second AZD1222 dose. Receptor source: an adult who received the AZD1222 COVID-19 vaccine.

The V call is TRBV6-5, the J call TRBJ2-3; 9 nucleotides line up with TRBD1. Germline V lookup: CDR1 MNHEY, CDR2 SVGAGI. This CDR3 has 14 residues. V lost 6 bases, J lost 5 bases, and 6 bases stayed unmatched. The CDR3 DNA reads as TGTGCCAGCAGAACAGGGGGCGCAGGAGATACGCAGTATTTT. The encoded protein is CASRTGGAGDTQYF.

The chain is built from TRBV5-4 and TRBJ2-3; 7 positions agree with TRBD2. This CDR3 contains 17 residues. V was pared by 0 bases and J by 7 bases, with 14 bases of the junction left unmatched. Germline V gives CDR1 SGHNT, CDR2 YYREEE (reference sequence). The CDR3 spells CASSLGRWLADKNTQYF. In DNA, the CDR3 is TGTGCCAGCAGCTTGGGCAGATGGCTAGCGGATAAAAATACGCAGTATTTT.

The chain uses TRBV5-1 and TRBJ2-1; TRBD2 matches at 15 bases. This CDR3 contains 16 residues. CDR1 is SGHRS and CDR2 is YFSETQ in the germline V gene. V was clipped by 2 bases and J by 7 bases; unmatched bases: 4. The CDR3 protein is CASSLGLAGGPNEQFF. The DNA of the CDR3 is TGCGCCAGCAGCTTAGGACTAGCGGGAGGGCCTAATGAGCAGTTCTTC.

The chain joins TRBV7-8 to TRBJ1-3, with D unresolved. Germline V CDR1 and CDR2: SGHVS, FQNEAQ. V lost 1 base, J lost 0 bases, and 16 bases lay in between. The CDR3 sequence is 18 residues long. The CDR3 sequence: CASSLVGWTDLSGNTIYF. The DNA of the CDR3 is TGTGCCAGCAGCTTAGTGGGTTGGACCGATCTCTCTGGAAACACCATATATTTT.

The J gene is TRBJ1-1, the V gene TRBV12-5; a possible D gene is TRBD1 (5 bases). CDR3 length: 14 residues. Germline loops: CDR1 LGHNT, CDR2 FRNRAP. Trimming shortened V by 6 bases and J by 4 bases, and 15 bases separated the two germline ends. CDR3 in amino acids: CASGAGRLATEAFF. As DNA, the CDR3 is TGTGCTAGTGGGGCGGGACGGCTGGCCACTGAAGCTTTCTTT.

V gene TRBV5-1 combines with J gene TRBJ1-2, with TRBD1 matching over 8 bases. Trimming at V came to 4 bases and at J to 7 bases, leaving 6 bases not matched to a gene. The CDR3 totals 13 residues. CDR1 is SGHRS and CDR2 is YFSETQ in the germline V gene. CDR3 residues: CASSQGQGFGYTF. Written as DNA, the CDR3 is TGCGCCAGCAGCCAAGGACAGGGCTTTGGCTACACCTTC. Using reference TRBV5-1 and TRBJ1-2 for the parts outside the CDR3, the full variable domain is KAGVTQTPRYLIKTRGQQVTLSCSPISGHRSVSWYQQTPGQGLQFLFEYFSETQRNKGNFPGRFSGRQFSNSRSEMNVSTLELGDSALYLCASSQGQGFGYTFGSGTRLTVV.

This chain uses TRBV12-5 with TRBJ1-2; 8 bases map to TRBD1. Germline CDR1 and CDR2: LGHNT and FRNRAP. With 2 bases clipped from V and 4 bases from J, the junction kept 12 bases outside the gene matches. The CDR3 sequence is 17 residues long. The CDR3, as DNA: TGTGCTAGTGGTTTGAGGGTCGCCCGGACAGGGCCCTATGGCTACACCTTC. Translation: CASGLRVARTGPYGYTF.

This chain connects TRBV19 to TRBJ1-2, with D possibly being TRBD1 (6 bases). This CDR3 has 13 amino acids. In germline, CDR1 is LNHDA, CDR2 SQIVND (reference sequence). The ends were cut back, 3 bases at V and 5 bases at J, with 10 bases in the middle. The CDR3 spells CASSMMQGYGYTF. CDR3 in DNA: TGTGCCAGTAGTATGATGCAGGGGTATGGCTACACCTTC.

The V gene is TRBV7-9, the J gene TRBJ2-2; D could derive from TRBD1 or TRBD2 (5 bases each). This CDR3 comprises 15 residues. Trimming left V 5 bases short and J 4 bases short, with 14 bases between. Germline lookup yields CDR1 SEHNR and CDR2 FQNEAQ (reference sequence). CDR3 protein: CASSVGGGSTGELFF. CDR3 bases: TGTGCCAGCAGCGTAGGTGGGGGATCCACCGGGGAGCTGTTTTTT. The full variable domain, its missing parts supplied by reference TRBV7-9 and TRBJ2-2, is DTGVSQNPRHKITKRGQNVTFRCDPISEHNRLYWYRQTLGQGPEFLTYFQNEAQLEKSRLLSDRFSAERPKGSFSTLEIQRTEQGDSAMYLCASSVGGGSTGELFFGEGSRLTVL.

This chain joins TRBV14 and TRBJ2-7; 7 positions agree with TRBD1. Germline V CDR1 and CDR2: SGHDN, FVKESK. This CDR3 has 14 residues. With 2 bases clipped from V and 5 bases from J, the junction kept 6 bases outside the gene matches. The CDR3 nucleotides are TGTGCCAGCAGCCAATGGGCAGGGGGACACGAGCAGTACTTC. Translation: CASSQWAGGHEQYF.

This clone was seen more than once but under ten times. The gene calls are TRBV2 and TRBJ1-1, with a tentative D call TRBD1 (5 bases). The germline V gene has CDR1 SNHLY and CDR2 FYNNEI. The V and J ends lost 4 bases and 6 bases respectively, with 12 bases between them. The CDR3 consists of 13 residues. CDR3 bases: TGTGCCAGCAGTGGGCGGGGGATATCTGAAGCTTTCTTT. It specifies CASSGRGISEAFF.

This sequence joins TRBV7-9 and TRBJ2-1; the D is unclear. Trimming took 1 base from V and 8 from J, leaving 15 bases between them. CDR3 length: 15 residues. Germline CDR1 SEHNR, CDR2 FQNEAQ (reference sequence). The CDR3, as DNA: TGTGCCAGCAGCTTAGGAGGTGTTAGCACGGATGAGCAGTTCTTC. It encodes CASSLGGVSTDEQFF.

This clone has just a few counts. This rearrangement joins TRBV11-3 to TRBJ1-5; possible D gene TRBD1, 5 bases. The CDR3 extends over 15 amino acids. Trimming left V 5 bases short and J 4 bases short, with 15 bases between. Germline-derived CDR1 and CDR2 are SGHNT and YENEEA. This CDR3 is CASSPRDVGNQPQHF. The CDR3 DNA sequence: TGTGCCAGCAGCCCCCGGGACGTTGGGAATCAGCCCCAGCATTTT.

V gene TRBV6-4 combines with J gene TRBJ2-6; tentatively, D is TRBD1 or TRBD2 (5 bases each). V lost 3 bases to trimming and J lost 0 bases, with 9 bases between them. This CDR3 is built from 16 residues. The germline V gene has CDR1 MRHNA and CDR2 SNTAGT. The CDR3 nucleotides read TGTGCCAGCAGTGAAGGGGAGAGCTCTGGGGCCAACGTCCTGACTTTC. It codes for CASSEGESSGANVLTF.

CDR3 protein: CASSLHYEQYF. The DNA of the CDR3 is TGTGCCAGCAGCCTTCACTACGAGCAGTACTTC. The V call is TRBV5-5, the J call TRBJ2-7; no clear D. This CDR3 region has 11 residues. CDR1 is SGHKS and CDR2 is YYEKEE in the germline V gene (reference sequence). Trimming took off 4 bases at V and 3 bases at J, with 5 bases between the two ends.

The chain joins TRBV7-2 to TRBJ2-1, with D possibly matching TRBD1 (6 bases). The CDR3 has 14 residues. Looked up from germline, CDR1 is SGHTA and CDR2 is FQGNSA. V was trimmed by 3 bases and J by 2 bases, leaving 8 bases between them. The CDR3 sequence: CASSFDRTYNEQFF. In DNA, the CDR3 is TGTGCCAGCAGCTTCGACAGGACCTACAATGAGCAGTTCTTC.

The gene calls are TRBV21-1 and TRBJ2-1. TRBV21-1 is a documented pseudogene. The CDR3 extends over 13 amino acids. The CDR3 protein is CASSSGAILRRFF. CDR3 sequence (DNA): TGTGCCAGCAGCTCAGGAGCGATACTACGGAGGTTCTTC.

This chain connects TRBV6-1 to TRBJ1-5, with D unclear. The germline V and J ends were trimmed by 3 bases and 11 bases, with 5 bases remaining between them. The V gene's germline CDR1 is MNHNS and CDR2 SASEGT. This CDR3 contains 10 residues. CDR3 residues: CASSDRAQHF. The CDR3 bases are TGTGCCAGCAGTGACAGAGCCCAGCATTTT.

This chain links TRBV6-1 with TRBJ1-2; D unresolved. This CDR3 has 14 amino acids. The germline CDR1 and CDR2 sequences are MNHNS and SASEGT. Trimming cost V 3 bases and J 2 bases, with 10 bases left between them. The CDR3 DNA follows: TGTGCCAGCAGTGAGGTCAGAGGCAACTATGGCTACACCTTC. Encoded protein: CASSEVRGNYGYTF.

In DNA form, the CDR3 reads TGTGCCAGCAGTTCCCACGCGAGTGAAGCTTTCTTT. Encoded protein: CASSSHASEAFF. The chain is built from TRBV7-9 and TRBJ1-1; D is undetermined. The germline CDR1 and CDR2 sequences are SEHNR and FQNEAQ (reference sequence). This CDR3 comprises 12 residues. Trimming took 6 bases from V and 7 from J, leaving 12 bases between them.

V gene TRBV27 combines with J gene TRBJ2-7, with D unresolved. V was shortened by 8 bases and J by 3 bases, with 11 bases between the two germline ends. The length of the CDR3 is 12 residues. Germline-derived CDR1 and CDR2 are MNHEY and SMNVEV (reference sequence). The CDR3, as DNA: TGTGCCAGCTCCCCCAACGGCTACGAGCAGTACTTC. Its protein product is CASSPNGYEQYF.

This chain uses TRBV5-1 with TRBJ2-7; D may be TRBD1 (6 bases). The germline gives CDR1 SGHRS, CDR2 YFSETQ. V lost 4 bases and J 3 bases, leaving 20 bases between the germline ends. CDR3 length: 16 residues. The CDR3 region is CASSLVGTGLSYEQYF. As DNA, the CDR3 is TGCGCCAGCAGCCTCGTCGGAACAGGGCTAAGCTACGAGCAGTACTTC.

The chain joins TRBV7-2 to TRBJ2-2; D is undetermined. The CDR3 sequence is 12 residues long. The V end lost 8 bases, the J end lost 4 bases, and 8 bases lay between the germline ends. Germline CDR1 and CDR2: SGHTA and FQGNSA. DNA of the CDR3: TGTGCCAGCGGCCATGGCACCGGGGAGCTGTTTTTT. The encoded protein is CASGHGTGELFF.

This chain uses TRBV19 with TRBJ1-5, with D maybe TRBD1 (6 bases). Germline V gives CDR1 LNHDA, CDR2 SQIVND (reference sequence). CDR3 length: 15 residues. Deletions cut 2 bases from V and 6 bases from J, with 14 bases between. As DNA, the CDR3 is TGTGCCAGTAGTATAATGGGGGGCGGGGGTCAGCCCCAGCATTTT. Its protein is CASSIMGGGGQPQHF. The entire variable domain, with the rest obtained from reference TRBV19 and TRBJ1-5, is as follows: DGGITQSPKYLFRKEGQNVTLSCEQNLNHDAMYWYRQDPGQGLRLIYYSQIVNDFQKGDIAEGYSVSREKKESFPLTVTSAQKNPTAFYLCASSIMGGGGQPQHFGDGTRLSIL.

The rearrangement uses TRBV19 and TRBJ2-1; D is perhaps TRBD2 (5 bases). With 7 bases removed from V and 6 bases from J, the gap between germline ends came to 13 bases. The CDR3 runs to 13 residues. In germline, CDR1 is LNHDA, CDR2 SQIVND (reference sequence). In DNA form, the CDR3 reads TGTGCCAGTACCATCATTGCGGGCAATGAGCAGTTCTTC. It is translated as CASTIIAGNEQFF. The variable domain in full, with the rest retrieved from reference TRBV19 and TRBJ2-1, is DGGITQSPKYLFRKEGQNVTLSCEQNLNHDAMYWYRQDPGQGLRLIYYSQIVNDFQKGDIAEGYSVSREKKESFPLTVTSAQKNPTAFYLCASTIIAGNEQFFGPGTRLTVL.

V is TRBV29-1 and J is TRBJ2-5; 7 nucleotides match TRBD2. The junction had 4 bases not matched to a gene; V was cut back by 4 bases and J by 2 bases. Germline V lookup: CDR1 SQVTM, CDR2 ANQGSEA. The CDR3 consists of 13 residues. CDR3 nucleotides: TGCAGCGTTGGTACGGGGGGACAAGAGACCCAGTACTTC. Protein: CSVGTGGQETQYF. Full variable domain (remainder filled in from reference TRBV29-1 and TRBJ2-5): SAVISQKPSRDICQRGTSLTIQCQVDSQVTMMFWYRQQPGQSLTLIATANQGSEATYESGFVIDKFPISRPNLTFSTLTVSNMSPEDSSIYLCSVGTGGQETQYFGPGTRLLVL.